The clone carrying this T cell receptor beta chain is large (0.1 to 1%) within its sample. This sample was included in a study of T cell repertoires in aging, cancer and after chemotherapy. Study as a whole: Glioblastoma patients receiving temozolomide-based therapy gave paired samples before and after chemotherapy.

A mixed TRB-A/B primer pool amplified rearranged TRB by multiplex touch-down PCR. TCRdb reprocessed the multiplex PCR reads via MiXCR and lists one record per CDR3 protein. The table includes under 1,000 distinct CDR3 sequences, about 15% detected once. CDR1 DFQATT and CDR2 SNEGSKA come from the germline V gene (reference sequence). This CDR3 has 15 residues. The junction had 11 bases not matched to a gene; V was cut back by 0 bases and J by 10 bases. Amplification of TCR beta used genomic DNA extracted from peripheral blood. The sequencing input was blood. The TCR was taken from a human donor with a solid tumor. This rearrangement joins TRBV20-1 to TRBJ2-1, with 8 bases that match TRBD2. Here the CDR3 reads CSARDASGGLGEQFF. CDR3 DNA sequence: TGCAGTGCTAGAGACGCCAGCGGGGGCCTTGGGGAGCAGTTCTTC.